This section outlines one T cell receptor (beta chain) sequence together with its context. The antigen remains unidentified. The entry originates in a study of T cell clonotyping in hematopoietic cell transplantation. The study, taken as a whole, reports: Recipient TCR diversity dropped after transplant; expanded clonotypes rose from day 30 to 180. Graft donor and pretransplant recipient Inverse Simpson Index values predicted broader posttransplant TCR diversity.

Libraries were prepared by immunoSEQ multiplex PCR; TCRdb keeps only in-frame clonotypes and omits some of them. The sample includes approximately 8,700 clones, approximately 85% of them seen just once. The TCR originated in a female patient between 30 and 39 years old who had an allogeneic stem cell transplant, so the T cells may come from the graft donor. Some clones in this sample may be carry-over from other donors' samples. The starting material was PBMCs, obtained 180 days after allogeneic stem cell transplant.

The CDR3 bases are TGTGCCAGCAGCTCAGACGGGGGGCATAGCACTGAAGCTTTCTTT. This encodes CASSSDGGHSTEAFF. This rearrangement joins TRBV7-9 to TRBJ1-1, with a weak D call TRBD1 (6 bases). The CDR3 contains 15 residues. Trimming pared 4 bases from V and 4 bases from J, leaving 16 bases between. Germline V gene lookup returns CDR1 SEHNR and CDR2 FQNEAQ (reference sequence).